What follows are 11 T cell receptor beta chains derived from one specimen sequenced in a study of blood T cell repertoires in COVID-19. The repertoire was sequenced with immunoSEQ multiplex PCR; TCRdb's copy has only in-frame clones and lacks some. The data hold fewer than 500,000 clones, with 70% to 90% observed a single time. Sequenced sample: peripheral blood. These receptor sequences come from a woman aged 25 to 39 with active or convalescent COVID-19.

The chain recombines TRBV6-5 with TRBJ2-1; weak D call: TRBD1 (6 bases). Germline V gene sequence: CDR1 MNHEY, CDR2 SVGAGI. Trimming took off 10 bases at V and 4 bases at J, with 17 bases between the two ends. The length of the CDR3 is 14 residues. This CDR3 reads CATHRDIKYNEQFF. The CDR3 DNA reads TGTGCCACGCACCGGGACATCAAATACAATGAGCAGTTCTTC.

This clone has just one count. This sequence joins TRBV7-8 and TRBJ2-2; 7 bases match TRBD1. J was trimmed by 4 bases and V by 5 bases; bases with no gene match: 13. This CDR3 spans 17 amino acids. In germline, CDR1 is SGHVS, CDR2 FQNEAQ. The CDR3 region has the DNA TGTGCCAGCAGCACACCCGGGACAGTCATGGCCACCGGGGAGCTGTTTTTT. Protein product: CASSTPGTVMATGELFF.

This chain links TRBV2 with TRBJ2-3; TRBD1 might be the D (5 bases). V was clipped by 6 bases and J by 5 bases, with 12 bases between them. CDR1 and CDR2 from the germline V gene are SNHLY and FYNNEI. CDR3 length equals 13 residues. The chain's CDR3 is CASRPRQGDTQYF. The DNA of the CDR3 is TGTGCCAGCAGGCCACGCCAGGGAGATACGCAGTATTTT.

This clone was observed once. The rearrangement links TRBV5-1 to TRBJ1-4; D remains unclear. The CDR3 consists of 11 residues. Trimming removed 0 bases from V and 9 bases from J, with 3 bases in between. Germline V gene data show CDR1 as SGHRS and CDR2 as YFSETQ. CDR3 nucleotides: TGCGCCAGCAGCTTGGATAAAAAACTGTTTTTT. Amino acids: CASSLDKKLFF.

For this clone: The same CDR3 also results from other DNA sequences found in this sample. CDR3 in DNA: TGTGCCAGCAGTTTCGGACTAGCGGGGTACAATGAGCAGTTCTTC. This codes for CASSFGLAGYNEQFF. The rearrangement links TRBV27 to TRBJ2-1; 12 bases align to TRBD2. Germline V gene sequence: CDR1 MNHEY, CDR2 SMNVEV (reference sequence). This CDR3 is 15 amino acids long. After removal of 3 bases from V and 4 bases from J, the junction contained 1 base not matched to a gene.

Here the CDR3 DNA reads TGTGCCAGCAGCTCGGGACAGGGGAACACTGAAGCTTTCTTT. Translation: CASSSGQGNTEAFF. This chain uses TRBV5-5 with TRBJ1-1; 9 nucleotides align to TRBD1. The CDR3 runs 14 residues. Germline V gives CDR1 SGHKS, CDR2 YYEKEE (reference sequence). V dropped 3 bases and J dropped 1; count of bases not matched to a gene: 1.

The chain couples TRBV16 to TRBJ2-7; D perhaps matches TRBD2 (5 bases). V was clipped by 4 bases and J by 5 bases, with 12 bases between them. CDR3 length: 13 amino acids. The germline V gene encodes CDR1 KGHSY and CDR2 FQNENV. The CDR3 loop is CASSPTGRDEQYF. For the CDR3, the DNA is TGTGCCAGCAGCCCCACGGGAAGGGACGAGCAGTACTTC.

The chain combines TRBV6-4 with TRBJ2-3; D remains ambiguous. The V end was cut by 4 bases, the J end by 5 bases, with 10 bases between. CDR1 and CDR2 (germline): MRHNA, SNTAGT. The CDR3 covers 13 residues. CDR3 DNA sequence: TGTGCCAGCAGTGCAACTTCCATAGATACGCAGTATTTT. It translates to CASSATSIDTQYF.

The chain recombines TRBV7-9 with TRBJ1-2, with a weak D call TRBD1 (5 bases). Germline CDR1 SEHNR, CDR2 FQNEAQ (reference sequence). This CDR3 is built from 16 residues. V lost 5 bases and J 8 bases, leaving 24 bases between the germline ends. For the CDR3, the DNA is TGTGCCAGCAGCATCCCCAGGTTTGGGGGGAGTGGAGGCTACACCTTC. This encodes CASSIPRFGGSGGYTF.

CDR3 coding DNA: TGTGCCACCAGCAGAGATGGGGGGGGAAATCAGCCCCAGCATTTT. Encoded protein: CATSRDGGGNQPQHF. V gene TRBV15 combines with J gene TRBJ1-5; D perhaps matches TRBD1 (5 bases). Germline CDR1 and CDR2: LNHNV and YYDKDF (reference sequence). V was shortened by 0 bases and J by 4 bases, with 10 bases between the two germline ends. The CDR3 extends over 15 amino acids.

This clone was seen more than once but under ten times. The V call is TRBV15, the J call TRBJ1-2; possibly TRBD1 for D (6 bases). CDR1 is LNHNV and CDR2 is YYDKDF in the germline V gene (reference sequence). Trimming took 3 bases from V and 7 from J, leaving 12 bases between them. There are 13 residues in the CDR3. The CDR3 loop reads CATSRDRYAGYTF. In nucleotides, the CDR3 is TGTGCCACCAGCAGGGACAGATACGCTGGCTACACCTTC.